These 21 T cell receptor beta chains originate from one sample sequenced in a study of T cell responses to AZD1222 COVID-19 vaccine. Assay: immunoSEQ multiplex PCR; the TCRdb copy retains only in-frame clones and omits some. The repertoire holds 75,000 to 85,000 clones, with about 85% as singletons. The sample consisted of peripheral blood, taken on day 0 of AZD1222 vaccination. The origin of the receptors is an adult in good health.

V gene TRBV30 combines with J gene TRBJ1-6; no reliable D call. The V end was cut by 0 bases, the J end by 5 bases, with 5 bases between. The CDR3 totals 13 residues. Germline CDR1 GTSNPN, CDR2 SVGIG (reference sequence). This CDR3 is CAWSVLDNSPLHF. The CDR3 DNA follows: TGTGCCTGGAGTGTTCTGGATAATTCACCCCTCCACTTT.

The genes are TRBV11-2 and TRBJ2-6, with D uncertain. Per germline, CDR1 SGHAT and CDR2 FQNNGV. This CDR3 is 12 amino acids long. Trimming removed 3 bases at V and 10 bases at J, with 7 bases between. This chain's CDR3 is CASSLEQNVLTF. The DNA of the CDR3 is TGTGCCAGCAGCTTGGAACAGAACGTCCTGACTTTC.

This chain joins TRBV14 and TRBJ2-2; D gene unclear. The CDR3 sequence is 14 residues long. V dropped 1 base and J dropped 1 base, with 4 bases sitting between them. CDR1 is SGHDN and CDR2 is FVKESK in the germline V gene. The CDR3 loop is CASSQAGNTGELFF. The CDR3 region has the DNA TGTGCCAGCAGCCAAGCCGGGAACACCGGGGAGCTGTTTTTT.

The rearrangement links TRBV20-1 to TRBJ2-7, with D possibly matching TRBD2 (6 bases). Germline V gene sequence: CDR1 DFQATT, CDR2 SNEGSKA (reference sequence). Between the trimmed V and J ends, which lost 3 bases and 1 base, there was a span of 16 bases. The CDR3 has 15 residues. CDR3 nucleotide sequence: TGCAGTGCTAGTACGCGGGAAATTAGGTCCTACGAGCAGTACTTC. Encoded protein: CSASTREIRSYEQYF.

The V gene is TRBV4-2, the J gene TRBJ2-5; 8 bases agree with TRBD1. After removal of 4 bases from V and 7 bases from J, the junction contained 17 bases not matched to a gene. The germline V gene has CDR1 LGHNA and CDR2 YNFKEQ. The length of the CDR3 is 17 residues. DNA for the CDR3: TGTGCCAGCAGCCCGCACCCGACAGGGGAAGGAAGATGGACCCAGTACTTC. Amino acids: CASSPHPTGEGRWTQYF.

The chain combines TRBV9 with TRBJ1-3; D unresolved. Deletions cut 0 bases from V and 0 bases from J, with 10 bases between. This CDR3 region has 16 residues. Germline CDR1 is SGDLS and CDR2 is YYNGEE. The CDR3 is CASSVAADSSGNTIYF. CDR3 nucleotides: TGTGCCAGCAGCGTAGCGGCGGATTCCTCTGGAAACACCATATATTTT.

The chain uses TRBV5-1 and TRBJ2-5, with a tentative D call TRBD2 (7 bases). The CDR3 spans 13 residues. The germline V gene has CDR1 SGHRS and CDR2 YFSETQ. V shed 0 bases and J shed 7 bases, with 10 bases lying between them. The CDR3 here is CASSLEGEGTQYF. CDR3 bases: TGCGCCAGCAGCTTGGAGGGGGAGGGGACCCAGTACTTC.

This rearrangement joins TRBV19 to TRBJ2-3; D perhaps matches TRBD2 (6 bases). The CDR3 spans 14 residues. V was clipped by 9 bases and J by 2 bases, with 15 bases between them. Germline V gene sequence: CDR1 LNHDA, CDR2 SQIVND (reference sequence). This CDR3 is CASKISSATDTQYF. The CDR3 DNA sequence: TGTGCCAGCAAAATCTCTAGCGCCACAGATACGCAGTATTTT.

The chain carries TRBV6-5 and TRBJ1-2, with D possibly matching TRBD1 (5 bases). V was cut by 2 bases and J by 3 bases, with 10 bases left in between. The CDR3 loop spans 14 amino acids. Germline V gives CDR1 MNHEY, CDR2 SVGAGI. The CDR3 loop is CASSYGGGYYGYTF. CDR3 coding DNA: TGTGCCAGCAGTTACGGCGGGGGTTACTATGGCTACACCTTC.

V usage is TRBV11-3 and J usage is TRBJ2-3; no reliable D call. CDR3 length: 16 amino acids. The V end lost 5 bases, the J end lost 1 base, and 16 bases lay between the germline ends. CDR1 and CDR2 (germline): SGHNT, YENEEA. The chain's CDR3 is CASSTPQPEGTDTQYF. The CDR3 DNA reads TGTGCCAGCAGCACCCCCCAACCCGAGGGCACAGATACGCAGTATTTT.

The gene calls are TRBV11-3 and TRBJ2-1; D perhaps matches TRBD2 (6 bases). The CDR3 spans 15 residues. Trimming removed 3 bases at V and 7 bases at J, with 16 bases between. Germline V gene data show CDR1 as SGHNT and CDR2 as YENEEA. The CDR3 reads CASSFAGTGPNEQFF. The CDR3 DNA follows: TGTGCCAGCAGCTTTGCGGGAACGGGTCCTAATGAGCAGTTCTTC. The variable domain in full, completed from reference TRBV11-3 and TRBJ2-1, reads EAGVVQSPRYKIIEKKQPVAFWCNPISGHNTLYWYLQNLGQGPELLIRYENEEAVDDSQLPKDRFSAERLKGVDSTLKIQPAELGDSAVYLCASSFAGTGPNEQFFGPGTRLTVL.

This chain connects TRBV7-3 to TRBJ1-2, with TRBD1 as a possible D gene (5 bases). Trimming pared 2 bases from V and 2 bases from J, leaving 12 bases between. The germline V gene has CDR1 SGHTA and CDR2 FQGTGA. The CDR3 contains 15 residues. The CDR3 region has the DNA TGTGCCAGCAGCTTAGGGCAGGGCCCCAACTATGGCTACACCTTC. Its translation: CASSLGQGPNYGYTF.

The chain couples TRBV5-1 to TRBJ1-3; D may be TRBD1 (5 bases). CDR3 length: 15 amino acids. Per germline, CDR1 SGHRS and CDR2 YFSETQ. Trimming left V 4 bases short and J 1 base short, with 12 bases between. CDR3 sequence reads: CASSLSGGSGNTIYF. The CDR3 bases are TGCGCCAGCAGCCTTTCCGGGGGATCTGGAAACACCATATATTTT. The entire variable domain, with the rest obtained from reference TRBV5-1 and TRBJ1-3, is as follows: KAGVTQTPRYLIKTRGQQVTLSCSPISGHRSVSWYQQTPGQGLQFLFEYFSETQRNKGNFPGRFSGRQFSNSRSEMNVSTLELGDSALYLCASSLSGGSGNTIYFGEGSWLTVV.

The chain joins TRBV10-1 to TRBJ2-1, with 8 bases fitting TRBD2. The V segment lost 0 bases and the J segment 6 bases; nucleotides outside the gene matches: 7. This CDR3 is built from 16 residues. Germline values: CDR1 WNHNN, CDR2 SYGVQD (reference sequence). Here the CDR3 DNA reads TGCGCCAGCAGTGAGTCGGGAGGACTAGCTCCCAATGAGCAGTTCTTC. Amino acids: CASSESGGLAPNEQFF.

This sequence joins TRBV5-6 and TRBJ2-5; TRBD2 aligns across 11 bases. The CDR3 is 15 residues long. CDR1 and CDR2 from the germline V gene are SGHDT and YYEEEE. Unmatched junction bases numbered 3, after V lost 4 bases and J lost 1 base. For the CDR3, the DNA is TGTGCCAGCAGCCGGGGGACTAGCGGCCAAGAGACCCAGTACTTC. Its protein product is CASSRGTSGQETQYF. The full variable domain, rest sourced from reference TRBV5-6 and TRBJ2-5, is DAGVTQSPTHLIKTRGQQVTLRCSPKSGHDTVSWYQQALGQGPQFIFQYYEEEERQRGNFPDRFSGHQFPNYSSELNVNALLLGDSALYLCASSRGTSGQETQYFGPGTRLLVL.

V usage is TRBV5-1 and J usage is TRBJ2-1; the match to TRBD2 covers 8 bases. Germline lookup yields CDR1 SGHRS and CDR2 YFSETQ. V was clipped by 0 bases and J by 8 bases; unmatched bases: 7. The CDR3 length is 15 residues. CDR3 nucleotides: TGCGCCAGCAGCTTGGTAGCGGGAATGGTCCATGAGCAGTTCTTC. Translation: CASSLVAGMVHEQFF.

This clone has a single count. This chain joins TRBV6-4 and TRBJ1-5; D unresolved. This CDR3 spans 14 amino acids. V was trimmed by 6 bases and J by 0 bases, leaving 9 bases between them. Germline V gene lookup returns CDR1 MRHNA and CDR2 SNTAGT. The CDR3, as DNA: TGTGCCAGCAGCCGGGAACATAGCAATCAGCCCCAGCATTTT. This encodes CASSREHSNQPQHF.

The chain links TRBV30 to TRBJ2-1, with a tentative D call TRBD1 (5 bases). Trimming shortened V by 7 bases and J by 10 bases, and 20 bases separated the two germline ends. The germline gives CDR1 GTSNPN, CDR2 SVGIG (reference sequence). This CDR3 comprises 13 residues. The chain's CDR3 is CAFGAGKDREQFF. The CDR3 region has the DNA TGTGCCTTTGGGGCAGGGAAGGATCGCGAGCAGTTCTTC.

The chain joins TRBV9 to TRBJ1-1; the D is unclear. Trimming took off 2 bases at V and 3 bases at J, with 5 bases between the two ends. The CDR3 length is 12 residues. CDR1 SGDLS and CDR2 YYNGEE come from the germline V gene. Here the CDR3 reads CASSVADTEAFF. The CDR3 nucleotides read TGTGCCAGCAGCGTGGCGGACACTGAAGCTTTCTTT.

V is TRBV13 and J is TRBJ2-7; 8 nucleotides agree with TRBD1. Germline CDR1 and CDR2: PRHDT and FYEKMQ (reference sequence). V lost 2 bases to trimming and J lost 1 base; unmatched junction nucleotides: 4. There are 15 residues in the CDR3. The CDR3 reads CASSLQGARSYEQYF. CDR3 DNA sequence: TGTGCCAGCAGCTTACAGGGGGCTAGGTCCTACGAGCAGTACTTC.

V is TRBV6-2 or TRBV6-3 and J is TRBJ2-1; possibly TRBD2 for D (7 bases). The CDR3 is 14 residues long. V lost 5 bases to trimming and J lost 9 bases, with 17 bases between them. Germline values: CDR1 MNHEY, CDR2 SVGEGT. CDR3 DNA sequence: TGTGCCAGCAGTAAGGGGGGGGAGATTCGTGAGCAGTTCTTC. Its translation: CASSKGGEIREQFF.